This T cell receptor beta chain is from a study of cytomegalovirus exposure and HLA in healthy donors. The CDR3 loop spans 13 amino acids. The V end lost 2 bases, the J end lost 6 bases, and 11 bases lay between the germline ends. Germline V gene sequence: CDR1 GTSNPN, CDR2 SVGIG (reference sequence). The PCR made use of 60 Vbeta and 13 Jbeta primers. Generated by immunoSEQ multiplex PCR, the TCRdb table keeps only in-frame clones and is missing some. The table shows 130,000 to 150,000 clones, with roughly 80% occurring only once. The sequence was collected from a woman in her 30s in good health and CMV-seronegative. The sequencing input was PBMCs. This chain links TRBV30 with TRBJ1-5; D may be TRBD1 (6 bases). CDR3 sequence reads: CAWSRKQGQPQHF. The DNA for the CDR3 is TGTGCCTGGAGTCGCAAACAGGGTCAGCCCCAGCATTTT.